The text below deals with one T cell receptor (beta chain). Some clones are missing from TCRdb's copy, which holds only in-frame ones; the method was immunoSEQ multiplex PCR. The sample shows approximately 39,000 clones, none of them appearing just once. The sample belongs to a study of T cells after posttransplantation cyclophosphamide. After removal of 6 bases from V and 6 bases from J, the junction contained 13 bases not matched to a gene. Germline assignment: CDR1 MNHEY and CDR2 SVGAGI. The CDR3 length is 15 residues. The sequenced sample was PBMCs. V is TRBV6-5 and J is TRBJ1-2, with TRBD1 identical over 7 bases. The receptor's source is a girl under 18 in good health, CMV-negative, and a related stem cell transplant donor. The CDR3 sequence: CASRPDRERTNGYTF. The CDR3 DNA is TGTGCCAGCAGACCTGACAGGGAGAGGACAAATGGCTACACCTTC.